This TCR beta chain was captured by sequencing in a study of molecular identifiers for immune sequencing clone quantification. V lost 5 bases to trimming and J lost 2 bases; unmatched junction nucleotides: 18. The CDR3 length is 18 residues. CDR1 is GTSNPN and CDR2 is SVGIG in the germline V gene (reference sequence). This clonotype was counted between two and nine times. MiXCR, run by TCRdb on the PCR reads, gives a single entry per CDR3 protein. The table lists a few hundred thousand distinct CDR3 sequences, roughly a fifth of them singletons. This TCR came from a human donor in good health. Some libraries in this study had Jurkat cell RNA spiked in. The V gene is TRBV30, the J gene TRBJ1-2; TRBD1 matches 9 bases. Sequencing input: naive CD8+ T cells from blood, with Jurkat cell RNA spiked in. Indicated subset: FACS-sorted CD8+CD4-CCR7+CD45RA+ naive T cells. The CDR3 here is CAWFRQRDREMMNYGYTF. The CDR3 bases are TGTGCCTGGTTCCGCCAGAGGGACAGGGAAATGATGAACTATGGCTACACCTTC.